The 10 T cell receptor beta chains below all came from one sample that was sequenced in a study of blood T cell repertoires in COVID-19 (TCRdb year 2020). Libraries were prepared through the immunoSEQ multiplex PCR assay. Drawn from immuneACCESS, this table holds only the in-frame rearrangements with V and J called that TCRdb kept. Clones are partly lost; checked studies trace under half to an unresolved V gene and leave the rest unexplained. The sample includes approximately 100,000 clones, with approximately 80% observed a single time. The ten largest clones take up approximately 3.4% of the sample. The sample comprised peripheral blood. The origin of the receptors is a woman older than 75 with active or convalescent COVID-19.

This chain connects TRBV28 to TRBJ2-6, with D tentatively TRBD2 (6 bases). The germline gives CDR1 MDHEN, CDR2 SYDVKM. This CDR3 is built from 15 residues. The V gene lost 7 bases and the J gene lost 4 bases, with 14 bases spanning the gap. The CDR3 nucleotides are TGTGCCAGCATTCCCGCGGGAAAAGGGGCCAACGTCCTGACTTTC. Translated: CASIPAGKGANVLTF.

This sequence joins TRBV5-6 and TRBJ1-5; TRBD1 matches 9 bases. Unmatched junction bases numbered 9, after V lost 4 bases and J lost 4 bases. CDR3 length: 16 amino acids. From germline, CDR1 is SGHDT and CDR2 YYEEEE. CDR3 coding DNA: TGTGCCAGCAGCCAAACGGGACAGGGAGGGAATCAGCCCCAGCATTTT. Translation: CASSQTGQGGNQPQHF.

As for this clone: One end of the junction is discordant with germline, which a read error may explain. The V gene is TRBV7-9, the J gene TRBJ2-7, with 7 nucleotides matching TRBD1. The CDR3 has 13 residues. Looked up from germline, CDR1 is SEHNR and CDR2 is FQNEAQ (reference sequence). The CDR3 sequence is CASSSPQGEQRAF. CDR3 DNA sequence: TGTGCCAGCAGCTCCCCGCAGGGGGAACAACGAGCTTTC.

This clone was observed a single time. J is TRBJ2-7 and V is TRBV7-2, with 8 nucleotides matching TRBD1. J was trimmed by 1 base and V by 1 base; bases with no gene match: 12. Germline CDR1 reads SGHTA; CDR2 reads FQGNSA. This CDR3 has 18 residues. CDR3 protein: CASSLGKGIGTGSYEQYF. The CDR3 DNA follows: TGTGCCAGCAGCTTAGGGAAGGGGATAGGGACAGGTTCCTACGAGCAGTACTTC.

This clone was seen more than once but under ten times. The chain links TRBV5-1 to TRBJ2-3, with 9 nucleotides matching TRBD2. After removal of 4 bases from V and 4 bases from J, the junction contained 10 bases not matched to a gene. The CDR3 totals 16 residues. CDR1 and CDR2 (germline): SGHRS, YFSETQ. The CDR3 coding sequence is TGCGCCAGCAGCGCTGGAGCGGGAGGTCTAGCAGATACGCAGTATTTT. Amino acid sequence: CASSAGAGGLADTQYF. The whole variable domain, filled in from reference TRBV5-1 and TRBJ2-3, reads KAGVTQTPRYLIKTRGQQVTLSCSPISGHRSVSWYQQTPGQGLQFLFEYFSETQRNKGNFPGRFSGRQFSNSRSEMNVSTLELGDSALYLCASSAGAGGLADTQYFGPGTRLTVL.

The CDR3 spells CASSLQGNYGYTF. The CDR3 nucleotides read TGTGCCAGCAGTTTACAGGGGAACTATGGCTACACCTTC. This chain links TRBV6-5 with TRBJ1-2; 7 bases agree with TRBD1. Per the germline V gene, CDR1 is MNHEY and CDR2 is SVGAGI. The trim removed 4 bases at V and 2 bases at J, leaving 1 base unmatched. This CDR3 region has 13 residues.

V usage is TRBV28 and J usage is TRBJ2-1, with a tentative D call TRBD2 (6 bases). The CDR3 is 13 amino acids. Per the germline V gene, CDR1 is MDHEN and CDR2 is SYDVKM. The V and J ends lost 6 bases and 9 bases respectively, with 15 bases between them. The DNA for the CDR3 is TGTGCCAGCAGCTCCCGGGACTCTGGTGAGCAGTTCTTC. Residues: CASSSRDSGEQFF.

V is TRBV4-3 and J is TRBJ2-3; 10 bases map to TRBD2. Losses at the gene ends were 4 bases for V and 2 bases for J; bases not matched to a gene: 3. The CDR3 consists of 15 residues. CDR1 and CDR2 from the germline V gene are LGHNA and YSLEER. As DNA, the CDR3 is TGCGCCAGCAGCCCAGCGGGAGGGCCCACAGATACGCAGTATTTT. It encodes CASSPAGGPTDTQYF.

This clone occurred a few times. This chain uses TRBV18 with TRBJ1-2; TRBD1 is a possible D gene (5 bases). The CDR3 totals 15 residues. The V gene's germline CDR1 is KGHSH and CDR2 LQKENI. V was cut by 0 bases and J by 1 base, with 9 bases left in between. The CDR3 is CASSPPGGRNYGYTF. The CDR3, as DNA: TGTGCCAGCTCACCACCGGGGGGACGTAACTATGGCTACACCTTC. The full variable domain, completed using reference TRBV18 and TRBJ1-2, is NAGVMQNPRHLVRRRGQEARLRCSPMKGHSHVYWYRQLPEEGLKFMVYLQKENIIDESGMPKERFSAEFPKEGPSILRIQQVVRGDSAAYFCASSPPGGRNYGYTFGSGTRLTVV.

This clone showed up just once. The CDR3 bases are TGTGCCAGCAGTTCCGGGACAGGGAATGACGTGGGCTACACCTTC. Translation gives CASSSGTGNDVGYTF. The V and J genes are TRBV6-5 and TRBJ1-2; 9 positions agree with TRBD1. Germline CDR1 reads MNHEY; CDR2 reads SVGAGI. The CDR3 runs to 15 residues. The V gene end was trimmed by 4 bases and the J gene end by 8 bases; junction bases not matched to a gene: 11.